The T cell receptor (beta chain) under discussion was sequenced for a study of blood T cell repertoires in COVID-19. In the study overall: The United States, Italy and Spain provided the acute and convalescent COVID-19 samples. T cells, B-cell-depleted T cells, or PBMCs supplied cDNA or gDNA.

The CDR3 is 13 residues long. V lost 5 bases and J lost 5, with 9 bases in between. The germline V gene encodes CDR1 KGHDR and CDR2 SFDVKD. Original handling: Amplifying reference gene primers gave estimates of nucleated cell counts. The repertoire was sequenced with immunoSEQ multiplex PCR; TCRdb's copy has only in-frame clones and lacks some. The DNA was the basis for D and trimming; V, J and clone size are from that table. The data show 65,000 to 75,000 clones, roughly 81% seen once. This receptor was obtained from a man older than 75 with acute or convalescent COVID-19. Source material: peripheral blood. The chain carries TRBV24-1 and TRBJ1-5, with no clear D. CDR3 bases: TGTGCCACCAGTGGCGGCAGCTATCAGCCCCAGCATTTT. This gives the protein CATSGGSYQPQHF.